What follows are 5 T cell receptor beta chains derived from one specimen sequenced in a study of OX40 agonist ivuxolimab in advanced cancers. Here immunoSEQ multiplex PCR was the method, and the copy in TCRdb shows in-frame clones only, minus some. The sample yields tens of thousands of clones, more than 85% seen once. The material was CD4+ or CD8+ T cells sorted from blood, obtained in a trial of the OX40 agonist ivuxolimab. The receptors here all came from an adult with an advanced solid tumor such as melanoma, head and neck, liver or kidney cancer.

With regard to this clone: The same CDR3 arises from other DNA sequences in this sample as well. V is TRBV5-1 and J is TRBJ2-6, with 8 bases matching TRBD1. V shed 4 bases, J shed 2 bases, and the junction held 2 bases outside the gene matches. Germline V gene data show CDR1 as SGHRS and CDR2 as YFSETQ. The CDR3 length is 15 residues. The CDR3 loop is CASSPDRAGANVLTF. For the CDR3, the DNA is TGCGCCAGCAGCCCGGACAGGGCTGGGGCCAACGTCCTGACTTTC.

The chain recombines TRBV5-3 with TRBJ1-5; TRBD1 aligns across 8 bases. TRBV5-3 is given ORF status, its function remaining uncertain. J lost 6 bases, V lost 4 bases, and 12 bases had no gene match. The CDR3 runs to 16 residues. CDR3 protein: CARSNPGTGGGQPQHF. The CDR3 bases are TGTGCCAGAAGCAACCCCGGGACAGGAGGGGGTCAGCCCCAGCATTTT.

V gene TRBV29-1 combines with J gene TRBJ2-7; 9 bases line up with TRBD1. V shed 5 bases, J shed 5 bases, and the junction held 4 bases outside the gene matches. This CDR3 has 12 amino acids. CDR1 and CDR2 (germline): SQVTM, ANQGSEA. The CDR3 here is CSVTGGYDEQYF. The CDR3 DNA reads TGCAGCGTTACAGGGGGCTACGACGAGCAGTACTTC.

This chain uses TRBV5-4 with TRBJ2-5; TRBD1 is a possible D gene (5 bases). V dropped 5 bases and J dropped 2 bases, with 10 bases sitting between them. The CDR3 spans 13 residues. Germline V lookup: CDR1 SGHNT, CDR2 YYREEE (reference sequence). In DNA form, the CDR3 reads TGTGCCAGCAGAAAGACAGTTCAAGAGACCCAGTACTTC. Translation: CASRKTVQETQYF.

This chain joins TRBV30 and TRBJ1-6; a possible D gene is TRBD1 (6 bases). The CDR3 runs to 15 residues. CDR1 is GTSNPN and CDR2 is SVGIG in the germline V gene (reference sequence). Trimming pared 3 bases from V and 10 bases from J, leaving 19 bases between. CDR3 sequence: CAWSEDRNLRSPLHF. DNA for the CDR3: TGTGCCTGGAGCGAAGACAGGAATCTGCGATCACCCCTCCACTTT.